The entry below describes one T cell receptor (beta chain). As processed by the authors: Estimation of nucleated cell counts was performed using reference gene primer amplification. Using immunoSEQ multiplex PCR, the repertoire was profiled, and TCRdb retains in-frame clones only, with some absent. V, J and clone size derive from that table, while D and trimming were established from the DNA sequence. The sample lists 150,000 to 200,000 clones, around 80% seen once, with roughly a fifth in the top ten. This CDR3 spans 16 amino acids. Germline V gene sequence: CDR1 LNHDA, CDR2 SQIVND (reference sequence). With V trimmed by 5 bases and J by 8 bases, 12 bases remained unmatched. The data derive from a study of blood T cell repertoires in COVID-19. Study summary: The United States, Italy and Spain were the sources of the acute and convalescent COVID-19 samples. T cells, B-cell-depleted T cells, or PBMCs provided the cDNA or gDNA that served as material.

V and J are TRBV19 and TRBJ2-3, with 11 positions matching TRBD1. This clonotype was sampled from an elderly woman with acute or convalescent COVID-19. Specimen: peripheral blood. This CDR3 reads CASSPWGQGETGTQYF. The CDR3 bases are TGTGCCAGTAGTCCATGGGGACAGGGGGAAACTGGTACGCAGTATTTT.